These 15 T cell receptor beta chains share one sample of origin, sequenced in a study of cytotoxic CD8 clonotypes in ibrutinib-treated CLL. The data were produced by immunoSEQ multiplex PCR, yet TCRdb's version contains in-frame clones alone and is incomplete. This sample has more than 300,000 clones, with 80% found just once. The input for sequencing was PBMCs, taken before ibrutinib treatment. The receptor set was obtained from a human donor with chronic lymphocytic leukemia.

The chain links TRBV4-3 to TRBJ2-1; D is unclear. Between the trimmed V and J ends, which lost 0 bases and 10 bases, there was a span of 10 bases. Germline V gene sequence: CDR1 LGHNA, CDR2 YSLEER. The CDR3 is 13 residues long. As DNA, the CDR3 is TGCGCCAGCAGCCAAGAAGGTCGTCGGGAGCAGTTCTTC. Translated: CASSQEGRREQFF.

In this sample, this clone turned up a few times. J is TRBJ2-1 and V is TRBV27, with 14 positions matching TRBD2. CDR1 is MNHEY, CDR2 SMNVEV, per germline (reference sequence). J was trimmed by 5 bases and V by 5 bases; bases with no gene match: 5. This CDR3 is 16 amino acids long. The CDR3 DNA follows: TGTGCCAGCAGTAGGGGACTAGCGGGAGCTAACAATGAGCAGTTCTTC. Its translation is CASSRGLAGANNEQFF.

This chain connects TRBV5-1 to TRBJ2-1; D ambiguous. The V end lost 2 bases, the J end lost 7 bases, and 7 bases lay between the germline ends. The length of the CDR3 is 12 residues. Looked up from germline, CDR1 is SGHRS and CDR2 is YFSETQ. The CDR3 loop is CASSFTENEQFF. The DNA of the CDR3 is TGCGCCAGCAGCTTCACGGAGAATGAGCAGTTCTTC.

The chain joins TRBV6-6 to TRBJ2-7; D might be TRBD1 (5 bases). The CDR3 totals 12 residues. Germline V CDR1 and CDR2: MNHNY, SVGAGI (reference sequence). V was shortened by 7 bases and J by 4 bases, with 11 bases between the two germline ends. CDR3 bases: TGTGCCAGCATTGGACACAAGTACGAGCAGTACTTC. The encoded protein is CASIGHKYEQYF.

This chain connects TRBV27 to TRBJ2-1; 9 positions agree with TRBD2. The CDR3 length is 15 residues. The germline CDR1 and CDR2 sequences are MNHEY and SMNVEV (reference sequence). V was pared by 5 bases and J by 8 bases, with 10 bases of the junction left unmatched. CDR3 residues: CASSIRGTSPHEQFF. In DNA form, the CDR3 reads TGTGCCAGCAGTATACGAGGGACTAGCCCTCATGAGCAGTTCTTC.

This clone is a singleton in its sample. V and J are TRBV5-4 and TRBJ1-1, with D perhaps matching TRBD1 (5 bases). The CDR3 loop spans 14 amino acids. The germline CDR1 and CDR2 sequences are SGHNT and YYREEE (reference sequence). The V end was cut by 1 base, the J end by 8 bases, with 15 bases between. In nucleotides, the CDR3 is TGTGCCAGCAGCTTGCAGGGCACCAGCCGAGAAGCTTTCTTT. Translating gives CASSLQGTSREAFF.

This chain joins TRBV29-1 and TRBJ2-7; 9 bases match TRBD2. The CDR3 is 14 residues long. Germline V gives CDR1 SQVTM, CDR2 ANQGSEA. Trimming removed 2 bases from V and 1 base from J; junction bases left unmatched: 3. CDR3 sequence (DNA): TGCAGCGTTGAAAGGCTAGCGGGATCCTACGAGCAGTACTTC. Protein sequence: CSVERLAGSYEQYF.

The chain joins TRBV18 to TRBJ1-5; no definite D call. The CDR3 runs 13 residues. The germline V gene has CDR1 KGHSH and CDR2 LQKENI. Deletions cut 2 bases from V and 5 bases from J, with 7 bases between. The CDR3 loop is CASSPGRDQPQHF. CDR3 nucleotides: TGTGCCAGCTCACCAGGGAGGGATCAGCCCCAGCATTTT.

The chain is built from TRBV19 and TRBJ2-6, with 11 bases aligning to TRBD1. The germline gives CDR1 LNHDA, CDR2 SQIVND (reference sequence). V gave up 4 bases and J gave up 2 bases; unmatched junction bases: 10. This CDR3 is built from 19 residues. The CDR3 here is CASSTPPGTGGTGANVLTF. The DNA of the CDR3 is TGTGCCAGTAGTACTCCGCCCGGGACAGGGGGAACTGGGGCCAACGTCCTGACTTTC.

This chain uses TRBV4-2 with TRBJ2-7, with D unclear. The CDR3 totals 13 residues. Germline assignment: CDR1 LGHNA and CDR2 YNFKEQ. Trimming removed 4 bases from V and 13 bases from J, with 20 bases in between. CDR3 nucleotide sequence: TGTGCCAGCAGCCTAAATCCGGAGTTTTCACAATACTTC. Translation: CASSLNPEFSQYF.

The J gene is TRBJ2-7, the V gene TRBV4-3; D possibly corresponds to TRBD1 (6 bases). This CDR3 region has 15 residues. Trimming removed 5 bases from V and 2 bases from J, with 16 bases in between. Germline CDR1 is LGHNA and CDR2 is YSLEER. The CDR3 sequence: CASSTRTGTAYEQYF. The CDR3 DNA follows: TGCGCCAGCAGCACTCGAACAGGGACGGCCTACGAGCAGTACTTC.

The chain has TRBV29-1 and TRBJ2-5; 9 nucleotides line up with TRBD2. The CDR3 spans 14 residues. The germline gives CDR1 SQVTM, CDR2 ANQGSEA. The J segment lost 5 bases and the V segment lost 4 bases, leaving 8 bases of the junction unmatched. Written as DNA, the CDR3 is TGCAGCGTTGGCTCGCGGGAGGGCCTTGAGACCCAGTACTTC. As protein: CSVGSREGLETQYF. Complete variable domain (other parts from reference TRBV29-1 and TRBJ2-5): SAVISQKPSRDICQRGTSLTIQCQVDSQVTMMFWYRQQPGQSLTLIATANQGSEATYESGFVIDKFPISRPNLTFSTLTVSNMSPEDSSIYLCSVGSREGLETQYFGPGTRLLVL.

This clone was picked up a small number of times. The J gene is TRBJ1-5, the V gene TRBV6-5; D remains ambiguous. V shed 6 bases and J shed 4 bases, with 7 bases lying between them. The CDR3 length is 12 residues. The germline gives CDR1 MNHEY, CDR2 SVGAGI. CDR3 coding DNA: TGTGCCAGCAGCCAGGCGAATCAGCCCCAGCATTTT. Translated: CASSQANQPQHF.

This clone was detected once. The rearrangement joins TRBV7-9 to TRBJ2-5; 7 positions agree with TRBD1. CDR1 and CDR2 from the germline V gene are SEHNR and FQNEAQ (reference sequence). CDR3 size: 14 residues. V gave up 7 bases and J gave up 5 bases; unmatched junction bases: 10. The CDR3 DNA is TGTGCCAGCACCCACCTCAGGGGGTCTGAGACCCAGTACTTC. This encodes CASTHLRGSETQYF. Based on the CDR3 plus reference TRBV7-9 and TRBJ2-5, the full variable domain is DTGVSQNPRHKITKRGQNVTFRCDPISEHNRLYWYRQTLGQGPEFLTYFQNEAQLEKSRLLSDRFSAERPKGSFSTLEIQRTEQGDSAMYLCASTHLRGSETQYFGPGTRLLVL.

The rearrangement links TRBV30 to TRBJ1-5; a weak D match, TRBD1 (6 bases). The CDR3 covers 14 residues. The ends were cut back, 2 bases at V and 4 bases at J, with 12 bases in the middle. The germline V gene encodes CDR1 GTSNPN and CDR2 SVGIG (reference sequence). CDR3 coding DNA: TGTGCCTGGAGTTACGGGGGCTTTAATCAGCCCCAGCATTTT. As protein: CAWSYGGFNQPQHF.